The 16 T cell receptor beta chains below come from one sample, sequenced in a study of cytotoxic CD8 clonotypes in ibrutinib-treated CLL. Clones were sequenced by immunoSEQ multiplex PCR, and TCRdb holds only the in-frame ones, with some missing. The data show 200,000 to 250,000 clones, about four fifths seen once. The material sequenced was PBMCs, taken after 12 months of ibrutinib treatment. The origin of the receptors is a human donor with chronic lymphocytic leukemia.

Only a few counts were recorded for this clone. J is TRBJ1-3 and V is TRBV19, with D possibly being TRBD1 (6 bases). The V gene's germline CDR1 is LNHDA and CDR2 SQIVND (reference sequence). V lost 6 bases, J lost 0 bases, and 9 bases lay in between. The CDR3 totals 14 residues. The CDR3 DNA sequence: TGTGCCAGTAGCACAGGGATCTCTGGAAACACCATATATTTT. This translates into CASSTGISGNTIYF.

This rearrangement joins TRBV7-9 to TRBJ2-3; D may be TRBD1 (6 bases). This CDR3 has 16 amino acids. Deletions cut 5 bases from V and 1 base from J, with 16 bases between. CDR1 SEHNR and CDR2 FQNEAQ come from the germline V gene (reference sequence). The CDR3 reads CASSPRLGQRTDTQYF. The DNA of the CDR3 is TGTGCCAGCAGCCCCCGCCTAGGACAGCGCACAGATACGCAGTATTTT. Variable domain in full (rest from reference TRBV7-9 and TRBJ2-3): DTGVSQNPRHKITKRGQNVTFRCDPISEHNRLYWYRQTLGQGPEFLTYFQNEAQLEKSRLLSDRFSAERPKGSFSTLEIQRTEQGDSAMYLCASSPRLGQRTDTQYFGPGTRLTVL.

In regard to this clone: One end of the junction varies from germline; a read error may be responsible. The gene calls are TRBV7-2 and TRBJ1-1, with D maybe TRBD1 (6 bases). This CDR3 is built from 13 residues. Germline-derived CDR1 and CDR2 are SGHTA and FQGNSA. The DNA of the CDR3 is TGTGCCAGCAGCTTTCTGCCGGACAGCGTCACCTCGTTT. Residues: CASSFLPDSVTSF.

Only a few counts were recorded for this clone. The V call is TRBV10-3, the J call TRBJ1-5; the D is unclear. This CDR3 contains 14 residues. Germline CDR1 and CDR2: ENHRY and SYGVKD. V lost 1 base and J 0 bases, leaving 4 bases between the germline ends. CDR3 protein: CAISELLSNQPQHF. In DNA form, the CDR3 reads TGTGCCATCAGTGAGTTGCTTAGCAATCAGCCCCAGCATTTT.

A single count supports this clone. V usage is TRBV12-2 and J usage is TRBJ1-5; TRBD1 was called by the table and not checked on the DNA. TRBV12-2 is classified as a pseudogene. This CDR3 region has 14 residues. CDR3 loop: CASRMTGRGQPQHF. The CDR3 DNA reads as TGTGCAAGTCGCATGACAGGGCGAGGGCAGCCCCAGCATTTT.

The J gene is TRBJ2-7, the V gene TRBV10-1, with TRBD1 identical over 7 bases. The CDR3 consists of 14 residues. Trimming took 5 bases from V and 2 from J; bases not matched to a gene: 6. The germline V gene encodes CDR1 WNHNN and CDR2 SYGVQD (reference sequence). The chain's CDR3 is CASSMTGLTYEQYF. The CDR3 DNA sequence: TGCGCCAGCAGTATGACAGGGTTAACCTACGAGCAGTACTTC.

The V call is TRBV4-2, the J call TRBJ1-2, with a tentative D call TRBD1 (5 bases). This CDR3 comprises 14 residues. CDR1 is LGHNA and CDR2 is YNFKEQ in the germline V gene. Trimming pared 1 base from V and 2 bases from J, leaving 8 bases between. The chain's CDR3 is CASSQVEGNYGYTF. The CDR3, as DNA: TGTGCCAGCAGCCAAGTGGAGGGGAACTATGGCTACACCTTC.

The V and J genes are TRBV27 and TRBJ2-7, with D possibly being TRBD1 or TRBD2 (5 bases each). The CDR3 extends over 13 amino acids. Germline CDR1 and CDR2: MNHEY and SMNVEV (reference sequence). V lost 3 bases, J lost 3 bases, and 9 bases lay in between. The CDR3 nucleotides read TGTGCCAGCAGTTTGGGGGTTATCTACGAGCAGTACTTC. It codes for CASSLGVIYEQYF.

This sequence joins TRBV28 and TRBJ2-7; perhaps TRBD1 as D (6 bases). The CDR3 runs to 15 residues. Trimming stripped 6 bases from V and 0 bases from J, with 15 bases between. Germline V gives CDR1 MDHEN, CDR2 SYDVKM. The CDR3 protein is CASSLTGIRSYEQYF. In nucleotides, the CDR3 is TGTGCCAGCAGCCTCACAGGGATTCGCTCCTACGAGCAGTACTTC. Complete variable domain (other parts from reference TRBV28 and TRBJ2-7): DVKVTQSSRYLVKRTGEKVFLECVQDMDHENMFWYRQDPGLGLRLIYFSYDVKMKEKGDIPEGYSVSREKKERFSLILESASTNQTSMYLCASSLTGIRSYEQYFGPGTRLTVT.

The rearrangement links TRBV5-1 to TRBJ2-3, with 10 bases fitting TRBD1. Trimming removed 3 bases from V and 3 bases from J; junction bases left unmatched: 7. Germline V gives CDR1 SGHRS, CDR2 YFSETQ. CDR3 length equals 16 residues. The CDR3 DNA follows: TGCGCCAGCAGCTGGGACAGGGGTCTGGGAACAGATACGCAGTATTTT. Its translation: CASSWDRGLGTDTQYF.

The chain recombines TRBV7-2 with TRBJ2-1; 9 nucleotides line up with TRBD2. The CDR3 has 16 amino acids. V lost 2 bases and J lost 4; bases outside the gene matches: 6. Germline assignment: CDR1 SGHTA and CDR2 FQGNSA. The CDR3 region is CASSLLASGVYNEQFF. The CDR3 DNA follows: TGTGCCAGCAGCTTATTGGCTAGCGGGGTATACAATGAGCAGTTCTTC.

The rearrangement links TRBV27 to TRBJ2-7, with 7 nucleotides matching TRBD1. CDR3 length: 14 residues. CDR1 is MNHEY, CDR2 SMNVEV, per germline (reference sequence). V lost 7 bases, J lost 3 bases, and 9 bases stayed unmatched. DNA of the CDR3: TGTGCCAGCAAGAGGACGGCAGGGGGCTACGAGCAGTACTTC. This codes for CASKRTAGGYEQYF.

The CDR3 DNA is TGCGCCAGCAGCAGGGGTGACTACGAGCAGTACTTC. This translates into CASSRGDYEQYF. The chain links TRBV5-1 to TRBJ2-7; tentatively, D is TRBD1 (5 bases). Germline CDR1 is SGHRS and CDR2 is YFSETQ. The CDR3 consists of 12 residues. V was trimmed by 4 bases and J by 3 bases, leaving 8 bases between them.

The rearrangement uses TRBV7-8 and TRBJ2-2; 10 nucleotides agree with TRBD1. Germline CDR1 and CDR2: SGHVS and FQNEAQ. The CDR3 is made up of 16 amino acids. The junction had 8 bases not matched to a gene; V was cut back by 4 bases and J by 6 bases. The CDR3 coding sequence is TGTGCCAGCAGCTCGAACCGGGACAGGGGTTCCGGGGAGCTGTTTTTT. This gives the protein CASSSNRDRGSGELFF.

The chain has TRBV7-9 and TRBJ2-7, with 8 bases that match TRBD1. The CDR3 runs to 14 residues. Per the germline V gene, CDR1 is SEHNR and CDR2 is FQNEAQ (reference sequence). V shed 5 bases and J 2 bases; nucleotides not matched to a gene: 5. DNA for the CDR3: TGTGCCAGCAGCCCAGGACAGGGACCCTACGAGCAGTACTTC. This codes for CASSPGQGPYEQYF.

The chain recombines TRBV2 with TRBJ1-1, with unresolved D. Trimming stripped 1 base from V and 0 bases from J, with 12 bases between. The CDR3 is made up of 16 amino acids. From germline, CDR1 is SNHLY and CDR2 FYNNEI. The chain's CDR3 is CASSEVSIRMNTEAFF. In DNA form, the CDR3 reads TGTGCCAGCAGTGAAGTCTCGATACGGATGAACACTGAAGCTTTCTTT.